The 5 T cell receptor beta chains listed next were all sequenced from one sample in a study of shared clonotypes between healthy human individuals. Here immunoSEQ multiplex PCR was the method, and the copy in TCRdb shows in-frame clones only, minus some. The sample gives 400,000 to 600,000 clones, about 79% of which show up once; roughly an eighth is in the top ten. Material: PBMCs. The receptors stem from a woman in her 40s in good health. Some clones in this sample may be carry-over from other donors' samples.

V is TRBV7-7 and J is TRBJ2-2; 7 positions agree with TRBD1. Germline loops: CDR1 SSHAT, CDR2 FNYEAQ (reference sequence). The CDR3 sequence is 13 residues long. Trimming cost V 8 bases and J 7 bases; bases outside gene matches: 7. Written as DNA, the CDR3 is TGTGCCAGCGGGCAAAGGGGGCGCGGGGAGCTGTTTTTT. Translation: CASGQRGRGELFF.

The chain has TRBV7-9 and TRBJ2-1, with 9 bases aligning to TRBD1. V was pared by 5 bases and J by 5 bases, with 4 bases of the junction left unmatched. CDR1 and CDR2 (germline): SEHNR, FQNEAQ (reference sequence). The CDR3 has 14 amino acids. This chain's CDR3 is CASSDRDRDNEQFF. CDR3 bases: TGTGCCAGCAGCGACCGGGACAGGGACAATGAGCAGTTCTTC.

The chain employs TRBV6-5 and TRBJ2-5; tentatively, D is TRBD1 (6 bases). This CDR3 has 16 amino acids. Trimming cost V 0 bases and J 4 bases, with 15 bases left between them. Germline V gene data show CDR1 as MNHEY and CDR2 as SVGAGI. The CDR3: CASSYSLQGWGETQYF. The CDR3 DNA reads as TGTGCCAGCAGTTACTCGTTACAGGGTTGGGGAGAGACCCAGTACTTC.

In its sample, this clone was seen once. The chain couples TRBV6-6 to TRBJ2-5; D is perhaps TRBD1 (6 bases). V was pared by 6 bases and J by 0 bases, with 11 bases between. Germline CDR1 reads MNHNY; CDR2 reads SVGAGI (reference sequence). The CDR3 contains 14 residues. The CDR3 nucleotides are TGTGCCAGCAGCCCTGGACAGTACCAAGAGACCCAGTACTTC. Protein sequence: CASSPGQYQETQYF.

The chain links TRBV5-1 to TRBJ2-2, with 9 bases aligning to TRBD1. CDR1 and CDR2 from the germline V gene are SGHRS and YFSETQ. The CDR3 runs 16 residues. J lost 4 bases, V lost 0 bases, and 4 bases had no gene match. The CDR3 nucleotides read TGCGCCAGCAGCTTGGCGGACAGGGGAAGCACCGGGGAGCTGTTTTTT. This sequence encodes CASSLADRGSTGELFF. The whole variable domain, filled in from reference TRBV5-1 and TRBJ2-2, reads KAGVTQTPRYLIKTRGQQVTLSCSPISGHRSVSWYQQTPGQGLQFLFEYFSETQRNKGNFPGRFSGRQFSNSRSEMNVSTLELGDSALYLCASSLADRGSTGELFFGEGSRLTVL.